These 30 T cell receptor beta chains came from one sample sequenced in a study of blood T cell repertoires in COVID-19. TCRdb keeps only in-frame clones here, not all; method: immunoSEQ multiplex PCR. The sample holds some 65,000 clones, about 86% seen once. The material sequenced was peripheral blood. These receptors came from a man in his forties with COVID-19, enrolled during active disease.

The gene calls are TRBV5-1 and TRBJ1-4; D perhaps matches TRBD1 (5 bases). CDR1 and CDR2 (germline): SGHRS, YFSETQ. V lost 0 bases and J lost 5, with 14 bases in between. The CDR3 is 16 amino acids. As DNA, the CDR3 is TGCGCCAGCAGCTTGGACGGGGGATATGCGAATGAAAAACTGTTTTTT. This sequence encodes CASSLDGGYANEKLFF. The variable domain in full, completed from reference TRBV5-1 and TRBJ1-4, reads KAGVTQTPRYLIKTRGQQVTLSCSPISGHRSVSWYQQTPGQGLQFLFEYFSETQRNKGNFPGRFSGRQFSNSRSEMNVSTLELGDSALYLCASSLDGGYANEKLFFGSGTQLSVL.

The rearrangement joins TRBV5-1 to TRBJ2-3; D not certain. CDR3 size: 15 residues. V was shortened by 0 bases and J by 0 bases, with 8 bases between the two germline ends. The germline CDR1 and CDR2 sequences are SGHRS and YFSETQ. The CDR3 DNA is TGCGCCAGCAGCTTGGACCCTAAGAGCACAGATACGCAGTATTTT. Amino acid sequence: CASSLDPKSTDTQYF.

This chain joins TRBV11-3 and TRBJ1-6; 9 positions agree with TRBD1. The CDR3 is 13 residues long. The germline gives CDR1 SGHNT, CDR2 YENEEA. The V and J ends lost 4 bases and 8 bases, in that order; junction bases with no gene match: 0. CDR3 amino acids: CASSWDRDSPLHF. DNA for the CDR3: TGTGCCAGCAGCTGGGACAGGGATTCACCCCTCCACTTT.

This chain uses TRBV29-1 with TRBJ2-7; tentative D call: TRBD2 (6 bases). Germline lookup yields CDR1 SQVTM and CDR2 ANQGSEA. This CDR3 region has 12 residues. Trimming shortened V by 6 bases and J by 4 bases, and 13 bases separated the two germline ends. In nucleotides, the CDR3 is TGCAGCGTCAAGGAGGGGTCTTACGAGCAGTACTTC. The encoded protein is CSVKEGSYEQYF.

The genes are TRBV5-1 and TRBJ2-7, with a weak D call TRBD2 (5 bases). V dropped 1 base and J dropped 5 bases, with 10 bases sitting between them. This CDR3 region has 13 residues. CDR1 and CDR2 (germline): SGHRS, YFSETQ. The CDR3 sequence is CASSLPGFDEQYF. CDR3 nucleotides: TGCGCCAGCAGCTTGCCGGGGTTCGACGAGCAGTACTTC. Full variable domain (rest looked up from reference TRBV5-1 and TRBJ2-7): KAGVTQTPRYLIKTRGQQVTLSCSPISGHRSVSWYQQTPGQGLQFLFEYFSETQRNKGNFPGRFSGRQFSNSRSEMNVSTLELGDSALYLCASSLPGFDEQYFGPGTRLTVT.

The chain carries TRBV6-1 and TRBJ2-1; 8 positions match TRBD2. The CDR3 is 15 amino acids. Germline loops: CDR1 MNHNS, CDR2 SASEGT. The J segment lost 3 bases and the V segment lost 3 bases, leaving 4 bases of the junction unmatched. The CDR3 is CASSDLRGGYNEQFF. CDR3 coding DNA: TGTGCCAGCAGTGACCTACGGGGGGGCTACAATGAGCAGTTCTTC.

The genes are TRBV4-2 and TRBJ1-5; no clear D gene. The CDR3 is made up of 19 amino acids. Per the germline V gene, CDR1 is LGHNA and CDR2 is YNFKEQ. Between the trimmed V and J ends, which lost 1 base and 0 bases, there was a span of 19 bases. CDR3 bases: TGTGCCAGCAGCCAAGGGGGAGGCAGCCATGAATATAGCAATCAGCCCCAGCATTTT. Its protein product is CASSQGGGSHEYSNQPQHF.

This sequence joins TRBV7-6 and TRBJ2-7, with D perhaps TRBD2 (6 bases). CDR1 and CDR2 (germline): SGHVS, FNYEAQ. Trimming shortened V by 0 bases and J by 1 base, and 7 bases separated the two germline ends. The CDR3 consists of 14 residues. This CDR3 is CASSLAEGSYEQYF. The DNA of the CDR3 is TGTGCCAGCAGCTTAGCGGAGGGGTCCTACGAGCAGTACTTC.

The chain recombines TRBV11-1 with TRBJ2-5; a weak D match, TRBD2 (8 bases). The CDR3 loop spans 16 amino acids. V lost 5 bases and J 2 bases, leaving 18 bases between the germline ends. Per the germline V gene, CDR1 is SGHAT and CDR2 is FQDESV (reference sequence). The CDR3 DNA reads as TGTGCCAGCAGCCCGGGAGGGACAGTAGGGCAAGAGACCCAGTACTTC. Protein: CASSPGGTVGQETQYF.

The genes are TRBV19 and TRBJ2-3, with TRBD1 matching 8 bases. The length of the CDR3 is 15 residues. Germline-derived CDR1 and CDR2 are LNHDA and SQIVND (reference sequence). V shed 6 bases and J 3 bases; nucleotides not matched to a gene: 8. In DNA form, the CDR3 reads TGTGCCAGTAGGACGACAGGGGTTGGGACAGATACGCAGTATTTT. Translated, it gives CASRTTGVGTDTQYF. The full variable domain, its missing parts supplied by reference TRBV19 and TRBJ2-3, is DGGITQSPKYLFRKEGQNVTLSCEQNLNHDAMYWYRQDPGQGLRLIYYSQIVNDFQKGDIAEGYSVSREKKESFPLTVTSAQKNPTAFYLCASRTTGVGTDTQYFGPGTRLTVL.

V is TRBV14 and J is TRBJ1-1; D might be TRBD1 (6 bases). V shed 1 base and J shed 5 bases, with 11 bases lying between them. Germline V gene data show CDR1 as SGHDN and CDR2 as FVKESK. CDR3 length: 14 amino acids. The CDR3 region is CASSQGGGGTEAFF. The CDR3 DNA follows: TGTGCCAGCAGCCAAGGGGGAGGGGGGACTGAAGCTTTCTTT. Full variable domain (rest looked up from reference TRBV14 and TRBJ1-1): EAGVTQFPSHSVIEKGQTVTLRCDPISGHDNLYWYRRVMGKEIKFLLHFVKESKQDESGMPNNRFLAERTGGTYSTLKVQPAELEDSGVYFCASSQGGGGTEAFFGQGTRLTVV.

CDR3 loop: CASGSSSGGAGEQYF. CDR3 nucleotides: TGTGCCAGCGGGAGTTCTAGCGGGGGGGCCGGAGAGCAGTACTTC. The chain is built from TRBV2 and TRBJ2-7, with 12 bases aligning to TRBD2. V lost 8 bases and J lost 7; bases outside the gene matches: 12. The CDR3 is 15 residues long. Per germline, CDR1 SNHLY and CDR2 FYNNEI.

This sequence joins TRBV15 and TRBJ1-4; D is unresolved. CDR1 is LNHNV and CDR2 is YYDKDF in the germline V gene (reference sequence). V lost 0 bases, J lost 0 bases, and 8 bases lay in between. The CDR3 has 16 residues. The CDR3 DNA follows: TGTGCCACCAGCAGAGAATTGGCTGCAACTAATGAAAAACTGTTTTTT. It is translated as CATSRELAATNEKLFF.

This clone was counted only a few times. The chain couples TRBV30 to TRBJ2-7; D is possibly TRBD1 (6 bases). V was pared by 2 bases and J by 3 bases, with 8 bases between. The germline V gene has CDR1 GTSNPN and CDR2 SVGIG (reference sequence). This CDR3 is 12 amino acids long. The chain's CDR3 is CAWSTQGYEQYF. Written as DNA, the CDR3 is TGTGCCTGGAGTACACAGGGCTACGAGCAGTACTTC.

The V gene is TRBV28, the J gene TRBJ2-2; TRBD1 agrees at 7 bases. Germline CDR1 MDHEN, CDR2 SYDVKM. The CDR3 is 11 residues long. The CDR3 protein is CVTNRGWELFF. As DNA, the CDR3 is TGTGTAACGAACAGGGGATGGGAGCTGTTTTTT.

CDR3 nucleotide sequence: TGTGCCAGCAACAGGGAGCGCACCGGGGAGCTGTTTTTT. It specifies CASNRERTGELFF. The V and J genes are TRBV9 and TRBJ2-2, with D possibly TRBD1 on 6 matching bases. The ends were cut back, 6 bases at V and 4 bases at J, with 10 bases in the middle. The germline gives CDR1 SGDLS, CDR2 YYNGEE. CDR3 length: 13 amino acids.

The chain combines TRBV2 with TRBJ2-5, with 11 bases fitting TRBD2. Germline lookup yields CDR1 SNHLY and CDR2 FYNNEI. This CDR3 is 15 amino acids long. The V and J ends lost 5 bases and 5 bases, in that order; junction bases with no gene match: 7. The CDR3 is CASSLTSGVGETQYF. CDR3 nucleotide sequence: TGTGCCAGCAGTCTGACTAGCGGGGTTGGGGAGACCCAGTACTTC.

This sequence joins TRBV10-3 and TRBJ2-3, with D hard to call. Germline V lookup: CDR1 ENHRY, CDR2 SYGVKD. CDR3 size: 17 residues. Trimming left V 0 bases short and J 2 bases short, with 15 bases between. The CDR3 is CAISESIQATNTDTQYF. CDR3 DNA: TGTGCCATCAGTGAGTCGATTCAGGCTACCAACACAGATACGCAGTATTTT.

This sequence joins TRBV6-5 and TRBJ2-1; 7 nucleotides match TRBD1. The germline V gene has CDR1 MNHEY and CDR2 SVGAGI. V lost 3 bases to trimming and J lost 0 bases; unmatched junction nucleotides: 5. The CDR3 totals 16 residues. The CDR3 protein is CASSYTGALSYNEQFF. For the CDR3, the DNA is TGTGCCAGCAGTTATACAGGGGCCCTCTCCTACAATGAGCAGTTCTTC.

This chain uses TRBV14 with TRBJ2-7; D is unresolved. This CDR3 has 11 amino acids. V was pared by 3 bases and J by 3 bases, with 3 bases between. Per germline, CDR1 SGHDN and CDR2 FVKESK. DNA for the CDR3: TGTGCCAGCAGCCAGTACTACGAGCAGTACTTC. Encoded protein: CASSQYYEQYF.

The gene calls are TRBV5-1 and TRBJ1-2; maybe TRBD1 (5 bases). V lost 4 bases, J lost 6 bases, and 16 bases lay in between. This CDR3 comprises 14 residues. Germline V gene data show CDR1 as SGHRS and CDR2 as YFSETQ. As DNA, the CDR3 is TGCGCCAGCAGCCCGGGGGATTTAGCGAATGGCTACACCTTC. Translation: CASSPGDLANGYTF.

This clone was seen only once. The chain couples TRBV25-1 to TRBJ1-2, with D possibly matching TRBD1 (6 bases). V was cut by 5 bases and J by 3 bases, with 10 bases left in between. The germline V gene encodes CDR1 MGHDK and CDR2 SYGVNS. This CDR3 is 13 amino acids long. The DNA of the CDR3 is TGTGCCAGCAGTCCTGCAGGGGACTATGGCTACACCTTC. Translating gives CASSPAGDYGYTF.

This sequence joins TRBV5-1 and TRBJ2-2, with 12 positions matching TRBD2. Germline V gene lookup returns CDR1 SGHRS and CDR2 YFSETQ. This CDR3 is 18 amino acids long. V dropped 5 bases and J dropped 1; count of bases not matched to a gene: 9. The CDR3 bases are TGCGCCAGCAGTTACACTAGCGGGGGGCCACTGAACACCGGGGAGCTGTTTTTT. This sequence encodes CASSYTSGGPLNTGELFF. Filled out from reference TRBV5-1 and TRBJ2-2, the complete variable domain reads KAGVTQTPRYLIKTRGQQVTLSCSPISGHRSVSWYQQTPGQGLQFLFEYFSETQRNKGNFPGRFSGRQFSNSRSEMNVSTLELGDSALYLCASSYTSGGPLNTGELFFGEGSRLTVL.

V is TRBV19 and J is TRBJ2-5; possible D gene TRBD1, 6 bases. The CDR3 is made up of 16 amino acids. Germline loops: CDR1 LNHDA, CDR2 SQIVND (reference sequence). With 1 base removed from V and 7 bases from J, the gap between germline ends came to 19 bases. CDR3 in amino acids: CASSIGNDRSPWTQYF. The CDR3 region has the DNA TGTGCCAGTAGTATAGGCAATGACAGGTCTCCGTGGACCCAGTACTTC.

This clone was picked up a small number of times. The rearrangement joins TRBV28 to TRBJ1-1; D may be TRBD1 (5 bases). The CDR3 covers 14 residues. Germline V gene lookup returns CDR1 MDHEN and CDR2 SYDVKM. The CDR3 reads CASHSYGADTEAFF. In DNA form, the CDR3 reads TGTGCATCACACTCATATGGGGCGGACACTGAAGCTTTCTTT. The full variable domain, its missing parts supplied by reference TRBV28 and TRBJ1-1, is DVKVTQSSRYLVKRTGEKVFLECVQDMDHENMFWYRQDPGLGLRLIYFSYDVKMKEKGDIPEGYSVSREKKERFSLILESASTNQTSMYLCASHSYGADTEAFFGQGTRLTVV.

This rearrangement joins TRBV5-6 to TRBJ1-1, with TRBD1 as a possible D gene (5 bases). Per the germline V gene, CDR1 is SGHDT and CDR2 is YYEEEE. V was pared by 2 bases and J by 11 bases, with 13 bases between. This CDR3 has 12 residues. The CDR3 sequence is CASSFLGGTAFF. The CDR3 region has the DNA TGTGCCAGCAGCTTTCTGGGGGGAACGGCTTTCTTT. The full variable domain, with the rest looked up from reference TRBV5-6 and TRBJ1-1, is DAGVTQSPTHLIKTRGQQVTLRCSPKSGHDTVSWYQQALGQGPQFIFQYYEEEERQRGNFPDRFSGHQFPNYSSELNVNALLLGDSALYLCASSFLGGTAFFGQGTRLTVV.

V is TRBV9 and J is TRBJ1-6; a possible D gene is TRBD1 (5 bases). Germline CDR1 and CDR2: SGDLS and YYNGEE. The V gene lost 3 bases and the J gene lost 10 bases, with 14 bases spanning the gap. The CDR3 sequence is 14 residues long. CDR3 region: CASSGGETDSPLHF. The CDR3 DNA follows: TGTGCCAGCAGCGGGGGGGAAACTGACTCACCCCTCCACTTT. Full variable domain (remainder filled in from reference TRBV9 and TRBJ1-6): DSGVTQTPKHLITATGQRVTLRCSPRSGDLSVYWYQQSLDQGLQFLIQYYNGEERAKGNILERFSAQQFPDLHSELNLSSLELGDSALYFCASSGGETDSPLHFGNGTRLTVT.

The rearrangement links TRBV2 to TRBJ2-2, with unresolved D. The CDR3 length is 15 residues. Trimming removed 1 base at V and 5 bases at J, with 11 bases between. CDR1 SNHLY and CDR2 FYNNEI come from the germline V gene. CDR3 sequence reads: CASSEGRRWTGELFF. CDR3 DNA: TGTGCCAGCAGTGAAGGGCGGAGATGGACCGGGGAGCTGTTTTTT.

V usage is TRBV28 and J usage is TRBJ1-4, with 9 bases fitting TRBD1. The CDR3 runs to 16 residues. V trimming: 5 bases; J trimming: 7 bases; junction bases outside the gene matches: 11. The germline gives CDR1 MDHEN, CDR2 SYDVKM. The CDR3 protein is CASSVPPGQGGEKLFF. CDR3 bases: TGTGCCAGCAGTGTACCGCCGGGACAGGGTGGTGAAAAACTGTTTTTT.

The chain has TRBV7-2 and TRBJ2-1; 8 bases fit TRBD2. Trimming at V came to 3 bases and at J to 8 bases, leaving 9 bases not matched to a gene. The CDR3 has 15 residues. Looked up from germline, CDR1 is SGHTA and CDR2 is FQGNSA. The chain's CDR3 is CASSFIAGLSDEQFF. The CDR3 coding sequence is TGTGCCAGCAGCTTTATAGCGGGGCTCAGCGATGAGCAGTTCTTC.